Presented here are 29 T cell receptor beta chains from one specimen sequenced in a study of cytomegalovirus exposure and HLA in healthy donors. Some clones are missing from TCRdb's copy, which holds only in-frame ones; the method was immunoSEQ multiplex PCR. The sample carries 150,000 to 200,000 clones, roughly 96% recorded once. The sample taken for sequencing was PBMCs. These TCRs come from a woman between 18 and 30 years old in good health and CMV-seronegative.

This sequence joins TRBV5-1 and TRBJ2-7, with TRBD2 identical over 7 bases. Trimming cost V 6 bases and J 2 bases; bases outside gene matches: 8. The germline CDR1 and CDR2 sequences are SGHRS and YFSETQ. The CDR3 runs to 14 residues. The CDR3 loop is CASTSGAGAYEQYF. The DNA of the CDR3 is TGCGCCAGCACCTCTGGGGCGGGGGCCTACGAGCAGTACTTC.

The V call is TRBV6-5, the J call TRBJ1-4, with TRBD1 matching over 7 bases. Germline V gene data show CDR1 as MNHEY and CDR2 as SVGAGI. The V segment lost 4 bases and the J segment 7 bases; nucleotides outside the gene matches: 12. This CDR3 is 16 amino acids long. CDR3 nucleotides: TGTGCCAGCAGTTTAAGCCCAGGGGGAGGAGGTGAAAAACTGTTTTTT. Encoded protein: CASSLSPGGGGEKLFF.

This chain joins TRBV2 and TRBJ1-1; maybe TRBD1 (6 bases). Trimming removed 7 bases from V and 5 bases from J, with 17 bases in between. The CDR3 sequence is 14 residues long. Germline-derived CDR1 and CDR2 are SNHLY and FYNNEI. The CDR3 region has the DNA TGTGCCAGCACTTTTACAGGGTTACGGACTGAAGCTTTCTTT. Protein product: CASTFTGLRTEAFF.

The gene calls are TRBV5-6 and TRBJ2-5, with 9 bases matching TRBD2. The better agreement between TRBJ2-7 and the DNA end casts doubt on the J call. The germline V gene has CDR1 SGHDT and CDR2 YYEEEE. This CDR3 is 14 amino acids long. In nucleotides, the CDR3 is TGTGCCAGCAGCTACCCAGCGGGGGGTATCGAGCAGTACTTC. This translates into CASSYPAGGIEQYF.

The genes are TRBV29-1 and TRBJ2-7; 11 bases map to TRBD1. The germline V gene has CDR1 SQVTM and CDR2 ANQGSEA. This CDR3 comprises 12 residues. The V gene end was trimmed by 6 bases and the J gene end by 5 bases; junction bases not matched to a gene: 3. This CDR3 reads CSVRGQGDEQYF. DNA for the CDR3: TGCAGCGTGAGGGGACAGGGGGACGAGCAGTACTTC.

The CDR3: CASSYSRDRGGGEQYF. CDR3 DNA sequence: TGTGCCAGCAGTTACTCTCGGGACAGGGGAGGTGGCGAGCAGTACTTC. This chain links TRBV6-5 with TRBJ2-7; TRBD1 matches 10 bases. CDR1 and CDR2 (germline): MNHEY, SVGAGI. V lost 0 bases to trimming and J lost 6 bases; unmatched junction nucleotides: 8. CDR3 size: 16 residues.

The chain couples TRBV27 to TRBJ1-4; no clear D gene. V gave up 8 bases and J gave up 5 bases, with 12 bases separating them. The CDR3 length is 13 residues. Germline CDR1 MNHEY, CDR2 SMNVEV (reference sequence). Written as DNA, the CDR3 is TGTGCCAGCCAGGTTGGGCCAAATGAAAAACTGTTTTTT. It is translated as CASQVGPNEKLFF.

The J gene is TRBJ2-1, the V gene TRBV6-5; 9 bases fit TRBD2. The CDR3 extends over 16 amino acids. Germline V gene data show CDR1 as MNHEY and CDR2 as SVGAGI. The V segment lost 0 bases and the J segment 7 bases; nucleotides outside the gene matches: 7. For the CDR3, the DNA is TGTGCCAGCAGTTACTCGTCTAGCGGGGTTCAAAATGAGCAGTTCTTC. It translates to CASSYSSSGVQNEQFF.

J is TRBJ2-1 and V is TRBV19, with D possibly being TRBD1 (6 bases). CDR1 and CDR2 (germline): LNHDA, SQIVND (reference sequence). The CDR3 has 16 residues. The V gene lost 4 bases and the J gene lost 4 bases, with 17 bases spanning the gap. CDR3 amino acids: CASSSTGYPPYNEQFF. The CDR3 DNA reads TGTGCCAGTAGTAGTACAGGGTATCCACCATACAATGAGCAGTTCTTC.

The chain has TRBV2 and TRBJ1-1; a weak D match, TRBD1 (5 bases). The CDR3 runs 13 residues. Trimming took 4 bases from V and 4 from J, leaving 10 bases between them. Germline lookup yields CDR1 SNHLY and CDR2 FYNNEI. Written as DNA, the CDR3 is TGTGCCAGCAGTGTGGGGGGACCCACTGAAGCTTTCTTT. It is translated as CASSVGGPTEAFF.

The chain's CDR3 is CASSFRVAGGIDEQFF. Written as DNA, the CDR3 is TGTGCCAGCAGCTTTAGGGTAGCGGGGGGCATAGATGAGCAGTTCTTC. The chain couples TRBV7-3 to TRBJ2-1; TRBD2 matches 10 bases. The ends lost 3 bases at V and 8 bases at J; junction bases unmatched: 10. The CDR3 consists of 16 residues. CDR1 SGHTA and CDR2 FQGTGA come from the germline V gene.

V is TRBV5-5 and J is TRBJ1-1; D call uncertain. CDR1 SGHKS and CDR2 YYEKEE come from the germline V gene (reference sequence). The CDR3 covers 14 residues. Trimming removed 0 bases at V and 10 bases at J, with 16 bases between. CDR3 in DNA: TGTGCCAGCAGCTTGGGATACCCAACTGGTGGAGCTTTCTTT. Its protein product is CASSLGYPTGGAFF.

This clone was recorded only once. This rearrangement joins TRBV4-1 to TRBJ2-1; 14 bases are a match to TRBD2. The CDR3 runs 16 residues. J lost 5 bases, V lost 3 bases, and 3 bases had no gene match. Germline V gives CDR1 MGHRA, CDR2 YSYEKL. The CDR3 DNA reads TGCGCCAGCAGCCACCGACTAGCGGGGGGGGACAATGAGCAGTTCTTC. It translates to CASSHRLAGGDNEQFF.

This chain connects TRBV11-2 to TRBJ1-3; TRBD1 matches 9 bases. The V segment lost 5 bases and the J segment 0 bases; nucleotides outside the gene matches: 11. Looked up from germline, CDR1 is SGHAT and CDR2 is FQNNGV. The CDR3 length is 18 residues. CDR3 sequence reads: CASSQGQGSLLSGNTIYF. The CDR3 coding sequence is TGTGCCAGCAGCCAGGGACAGGGAAGTCTCCTCTCTGGAAACACCATATATTTT.

The rearrangement uses TRBV28 and TRBJ1-5, with 11 bases aligning to TRBD1. The germline V gene encodes CDR1 MDHEN and CDR2 SYDVKM. The trim removed 10 bases at V and 6 bases at J, leaving 8 bases unmatched. The CDR3 has 14 amino acids. The CDR3 loop reads CATNPDRGLQPQHF. In DNA form, the CDR3 reads TGTGCCACCAACCCGGACAGGGGGCTTCAGCCCCAGCATTTT.

The rearrangement uses TRBV9 and TRBJ2-5; TRBD1 matches at 8 bases. V lost 0 bases, J lost 4 bases, and 8 bases stayed unmatched. Per the germline V gene, CDR1 is SGDLS and CDR2 is YYNGEE. This CDR3 is built from 16 residues. The CDR3 nucleotides read TGTGCCAGCAGCGTAGAGGCAGGGGGCTTCGGAGAGACCCAGTACTTC. Encoded protein: CASSVEAGGFGETQYF.

The table lists this clone with a count of one. The chain carries TRBV18 and TRBJ2-7, with TRBD2 as a possible D gene (6 bases). The CDR3 totals 16 residues. Trimming stripped 6 bases from V and 2 bases from J, with 20 bases between. Per the germline V gene, CDR1 is KGHSH and CDR2 is LQKENI. CDR3 coding DNA: TGTGCCAGCTCCACAACAAGGGAGTCGGGGGCCTACGAGCAGTACTTC. It yields the protein CASSTTRESGAYEQYF.

Of note for this clone: Germline and junction disagree at one end, which may indicate a read error. This sequence joins TRBV2 and TRBJ1-5; D gene uncertain. This CDR3 is 14 amino acids long. In germline, CDR1 is SNHLY, CDR2 FYNNEI. The chain's CDR3 is CASSEVISNQPQHF. The CDR3 bases are TGTGCCAGCAGCGAAGTTATTAGCAATCAGCCCCAGCATTTT.

The chain recombines TRBV6-1 with TRBJ2-7, with D maybe TRBD1 (6 bases). Germline V gene sequence: CDR1 MNHNS, CDR2 SASEGT. Between the trimmed V and J ends, which lost 8 bases and 3 bases, there was a span of 8 bases. CDR3 length equals 11 residues. The CDR3 sequence: CASQTGYEQYF. Written as DNA, the CDR3 is TGTGCCAGCCAGACAGGCTACGAGCAGTACTTC.

This sequence joins TRBV5-6 and TRBJ2-3, with D perhaps TRBD2 (5 bases). The CDR3 is made up of 14 amino acids. CDR1 SGHDT and CDR2 YYEEEE come from the germline V gene. V lost 2 bases, J lost 1 base, and 8 bases lay in between. The CDR3 DNA sequence: TGTGCCAGCAGCTTTGGTAGCGGCACAGATACGCAGTATTTT. Translating gives CASSFGSGTDTQYF. Using reference TRBV5-6 and TRBJ2-3 for the parts outside the CDR3, the full variable domain is DAGVTQSPTHLIKTRGQQVTLRCSPKSGHDTVSWYQQALGQGPQFIFQYYEEEERQRGNFPDRFSGHQFPNYSSELNVNALLLGDSALYLCASSFGSGTDTQYFGPGTRLTVL.

This clone was seen once. The rearrangement joins TRBV5-6 to TRBJ2-7, with 7 bases identical to TRBD1. J was trimmed by 6 bases and V by 4 bases; bases with no gene match: 10. The germline V gene has CDR1 SGHDT and CDR2 YYEEEE. There are 14 residues in the CDR3. The CDR3 DNA follows: TGTGCCAGCAGCACGAGACAGGGCGTGGGCGAGCAGTACTTC. It codes for CASSTRQGVGEQYF. The full variable domain, with the rest looked up from reference TRBV5-6 and TRBJ2-7, is DAGVTQSPTHLIKTRGQQVTLRCSPKSGHDTVSWYQQALGQGPQFIFQYYEEEERQRGNFPDRFSGHQFPNYSSELNVNALLLGDSALYLCASSTRQGVGEQYFGPGTRLTVT.

The chain carries TRBV6-5 and TRBJ2-5; 8 nucleotides align to TRBD2. The CDR3 runs to 14 residues. CDR1 is MNHEY and CDR2 is SVGAGI in the germline V gene. The V segment lost 5 bases and the J segment 5 bases; nucleotides outside the gene matches: 7. CDR3 sequence reads: CASSPGRGTETQYF. The CDR3 DNA reads TGTGCCAGCAGTCCCGGGAGGGGGACGGAGACCCAGTACTTC.

V usage is TRBV11-2 and J usage is TRBJ2-1; 9 positions match TRBD2. This CDR3 contains 15 residues. Germline V lookup: CDR1 SGHAT, CDR2 FQNNGV. Trimming at V came to 7 bases and at J to 6 bases, leaving 10 bases not matched to a gene. The CDR3 sequence: CASNQGGGARNEQFF. CDR3 DNA sequence: TGTGCCAGCAACCAAGGCGGGGGGGCCCGCAATGAGCAGTTCTTC. The full variable domain, in which reference TRBV11-2 and TRBJ2-1 provide the parts outside the CDR3, is EAGVAQSPRYKIIEKRQSVAFWCNPISGHATLYWYQQILGQGPKLLIQFQNNGVVDDSQLPKDRFSAERLKGVDSTLKIQPAKLEDSAVYLCASNQGGGARNEQFFGPGTRLTVL.

The chain links TRBV28 to TRBJ2-1; 10 bases are shared with TRBD1. The V gene's germline CDR1 is MDHEN and CDR2 SYDVKM. The CDR3 loop spans 16 amino acids. Trimming at V came to 0 bases and at J to 1 base, leaving 0 bases not matched to a gene. CDR3 sequence reads: CASSLWGQGSYNEQFF. In DNA, the CDR3 is TGTGCCAGCAGTTTATGGGGACAGGGGTCCTACAATGAGCAGTTCTTC.

The V gene is TRBV27, the J gene TRBJ1-6; the match to TRBD1 covers 9 bases. The CDR3 has 15 residues. With 8 bases clipped from V and 7 bases from J, the junction kept 9 bases outside the gene matches. Germline V CDR1 and CDR2: MNHEY, SMNVEV (reference sequence). This CDR3 reads CASQGQGYLNSPLHF. CDR3 DNA: TGTGCCAGCCAGGGACAGGGATATCTGAATTCACCCCTCCACTTT.

This sequence joins TRBV4-1 and TRBJ2-6; tentative D call: TRBD1 (6 bases). The CDR3 length is 16 residues. Germline assignment: CDR1 MGHRA and CDR2 YSYEKL. The ends were cut back, 4 bases at V and 0 bases at J, with 10 bases in the middle. The CDR3 protein is CASSPVGASGANVLTF. The CDR3, as DNA: TGCGCCAGCAGCCCCGTGGGGGCCTCTGGGGCCAACGTCCTGACTTTC.

In DNA, the CDR3 is TGCGCCAGCAGAGCACAGGGTTCCTACAATGAGCAGTTCTTC. Protein: CASRAQGSYNEQFF. The genes are TRBV5-1 and TRBJ2-1, with D possibly matching TRBD1 (6 bases). V dropped 5 bases and J dropped 1 base, with 10 bases sitting between them. There are 14 residues in the CDR3. CDR1 and CDR2 (germline): SGHRS, YFSETQ.

This clone was detected once. The rearrangement joins TRBV5-4 to TRBJ2-7; 15 positions match TRBD2. The CDR3 length is 15 residues. V shed 4 bases, J shed 7 bases, and the junction held 6 bases outside the gene matches. From germline, CDR1 is SGHNT and CDR2 YYREEE (reference sequence). The chain's CDR3 is CASSKGLAGGQEQYF. The CDR3 DNA reads as TGTGCCAGCAGCAAGGGACTAGCGGGGGGTCAGGAGCAGTACTTC.

This chain links TRBV19 with TRBJ2-1; TRBD2 matches 7 bases. The CDR3 has 13 amino acids. The junction had 7 bases not matched to a gene; V was cut back by 8 bases and J by 6 bases. CDR1 and CDR2 from the germline V gene are LNHDA and SQIVND (reference sequence). The CDR3 protein is CASGAGERNEQFF. The CDR3 nucleotides read TGTGCCAGTGGGGCGGGGGAACGCAATGAGCAGTTCTTC.